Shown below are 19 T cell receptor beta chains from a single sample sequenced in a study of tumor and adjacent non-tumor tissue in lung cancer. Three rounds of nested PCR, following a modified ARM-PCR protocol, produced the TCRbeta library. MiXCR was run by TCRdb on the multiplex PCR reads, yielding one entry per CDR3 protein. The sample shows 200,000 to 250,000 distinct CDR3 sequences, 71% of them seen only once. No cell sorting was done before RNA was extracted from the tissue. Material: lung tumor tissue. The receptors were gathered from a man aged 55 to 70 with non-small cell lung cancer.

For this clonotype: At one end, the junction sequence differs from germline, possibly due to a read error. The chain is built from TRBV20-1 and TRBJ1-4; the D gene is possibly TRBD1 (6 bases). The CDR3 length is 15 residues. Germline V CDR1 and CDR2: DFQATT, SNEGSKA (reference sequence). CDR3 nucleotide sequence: TGCAGTGCCCGAGGCTCAGGGGAAACTAATGAAAATCTGTTCTTT. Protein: CSARGSGETNENLFF.

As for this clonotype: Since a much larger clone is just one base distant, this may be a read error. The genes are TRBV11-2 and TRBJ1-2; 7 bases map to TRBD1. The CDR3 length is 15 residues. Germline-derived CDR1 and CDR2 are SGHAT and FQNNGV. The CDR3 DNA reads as TGTGCCAGCTGCTTTAAACAGGGGCTTAACTATGGCTACACCTTC. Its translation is CASCFKQGLNYGYTF.

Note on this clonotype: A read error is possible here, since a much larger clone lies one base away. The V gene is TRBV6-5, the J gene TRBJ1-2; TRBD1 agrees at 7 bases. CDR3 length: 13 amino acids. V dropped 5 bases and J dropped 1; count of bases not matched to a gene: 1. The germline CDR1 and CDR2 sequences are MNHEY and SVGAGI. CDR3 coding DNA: TGTGCCAGCAGTCAGGGGGATAACTATGGCTACACCTTC. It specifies CASSQGDNYGYTF.

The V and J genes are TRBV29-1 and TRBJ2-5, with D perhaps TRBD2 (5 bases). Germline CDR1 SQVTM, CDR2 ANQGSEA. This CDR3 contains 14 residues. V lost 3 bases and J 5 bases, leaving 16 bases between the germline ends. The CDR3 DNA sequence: TGCAGCGTTGAGGAGTGCTCCTCGGGGGAGACCCAGTACTTC. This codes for CSVEECSSGETQYF.

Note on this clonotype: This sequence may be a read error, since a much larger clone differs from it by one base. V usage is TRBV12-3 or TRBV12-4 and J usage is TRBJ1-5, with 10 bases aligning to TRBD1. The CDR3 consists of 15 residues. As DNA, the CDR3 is TGTACCAGCAGTTTAGACAGGGGGCTCGTGCAGCCCCAGCATTTT. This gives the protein CTSSLDRGLVQPQHF.

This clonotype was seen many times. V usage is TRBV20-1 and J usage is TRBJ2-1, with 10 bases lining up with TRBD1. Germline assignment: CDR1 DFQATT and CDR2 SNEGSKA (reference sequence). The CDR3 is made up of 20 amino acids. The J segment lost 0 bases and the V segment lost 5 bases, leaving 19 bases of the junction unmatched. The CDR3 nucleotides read TGCAGTGCTTACCCGAACCCGGGACAGGGGAGCTCAAGCTCCTACAATGAGCAGTTCTTC. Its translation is CSAYPNPGQGSSSSYNEQFF.

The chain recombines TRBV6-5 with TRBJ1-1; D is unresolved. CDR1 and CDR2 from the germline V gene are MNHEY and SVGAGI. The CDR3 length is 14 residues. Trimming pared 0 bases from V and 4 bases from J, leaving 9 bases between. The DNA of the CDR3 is TGTGCCAGCAGTTACTCGCAGGCTAGCACTGAAGCTTTCTTT. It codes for CASSYSQASTEAFF.

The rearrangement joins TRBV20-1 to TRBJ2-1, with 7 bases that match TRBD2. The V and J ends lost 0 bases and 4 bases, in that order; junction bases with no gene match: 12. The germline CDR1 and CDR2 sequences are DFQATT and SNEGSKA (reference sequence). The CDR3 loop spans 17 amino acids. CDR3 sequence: CSARDPQSGARYNEQFF. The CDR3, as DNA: TGCAGTGCTAGAGACCCCCAGAGCGGGGCCCGATACAATGAGCAGTTCTTC.

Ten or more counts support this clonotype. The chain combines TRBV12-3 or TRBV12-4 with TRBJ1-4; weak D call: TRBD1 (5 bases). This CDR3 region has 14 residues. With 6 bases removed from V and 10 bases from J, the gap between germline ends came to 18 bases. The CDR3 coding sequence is TGTGCCAGCAGCCTGGACACTTCGCCTGTAAAACTGTTTTTT. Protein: CASSLDTSPVKLFF.

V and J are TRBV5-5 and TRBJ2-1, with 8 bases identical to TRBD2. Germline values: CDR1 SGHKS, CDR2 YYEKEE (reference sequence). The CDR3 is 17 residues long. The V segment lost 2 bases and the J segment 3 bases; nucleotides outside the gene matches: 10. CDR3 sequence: CASSFGGSGVIYNEQFF. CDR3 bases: TGTGCCAGCAGCTTCGGGGGTAGCGGGGTTATCTACAATGAGCAGTTCTTC.

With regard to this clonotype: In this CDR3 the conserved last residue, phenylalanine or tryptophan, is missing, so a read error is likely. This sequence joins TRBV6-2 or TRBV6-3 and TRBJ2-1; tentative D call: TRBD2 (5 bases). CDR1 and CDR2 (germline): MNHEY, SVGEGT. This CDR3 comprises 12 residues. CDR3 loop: CASSWTANEQFL. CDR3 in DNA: TGCGCCAGCAGTTGGACTGCGAATGAGCAGTTCTTA.

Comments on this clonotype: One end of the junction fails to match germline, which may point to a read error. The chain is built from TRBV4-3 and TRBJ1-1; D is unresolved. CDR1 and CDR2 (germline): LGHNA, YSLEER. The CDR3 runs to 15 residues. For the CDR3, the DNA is TGCGCTAGCAGCCAAGATGGGGAAAGGAACACTGAAGTTTTCTTT. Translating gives CASSQDGERNTEVFF.

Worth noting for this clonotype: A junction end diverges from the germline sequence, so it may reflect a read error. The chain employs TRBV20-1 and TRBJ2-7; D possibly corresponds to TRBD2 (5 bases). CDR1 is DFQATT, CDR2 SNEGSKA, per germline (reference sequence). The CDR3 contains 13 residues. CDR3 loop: CSTRDASTPEEYF. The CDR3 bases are TGCAGTACTAGAGACGCGAGCACCCCCGAGGAGTACTTC.

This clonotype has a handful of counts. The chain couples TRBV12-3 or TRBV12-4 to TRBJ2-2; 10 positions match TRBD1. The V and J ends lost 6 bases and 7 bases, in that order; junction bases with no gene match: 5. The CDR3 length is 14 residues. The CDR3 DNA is TGTGCCAGCAGACGGGACAGGGGCGGCGGGGAGCTGTTTTTT. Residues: CASRRDRGGGELFF.

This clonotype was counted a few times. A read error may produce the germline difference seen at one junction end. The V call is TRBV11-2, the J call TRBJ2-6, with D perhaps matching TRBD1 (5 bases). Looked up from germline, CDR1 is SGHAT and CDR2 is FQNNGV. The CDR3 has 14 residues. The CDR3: CASIAISGANVLTF. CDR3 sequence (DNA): TGTGCCAGCATAGCTATCTCTGGGGCTAACGTCCTGACTTTC.

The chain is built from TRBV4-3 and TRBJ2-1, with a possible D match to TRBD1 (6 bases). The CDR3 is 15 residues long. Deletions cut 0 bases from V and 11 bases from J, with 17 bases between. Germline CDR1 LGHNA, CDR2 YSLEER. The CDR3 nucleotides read TGCGCCAGCAGCCAAGATGGAGACAGCAGGGGCCAGCAGTTCTTC. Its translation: CASSQDGDSRGQQFF.

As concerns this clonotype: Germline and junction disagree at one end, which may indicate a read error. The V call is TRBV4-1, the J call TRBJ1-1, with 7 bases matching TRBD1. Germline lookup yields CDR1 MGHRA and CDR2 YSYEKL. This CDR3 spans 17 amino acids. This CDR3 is CASRQDPHQGGGTEAFF. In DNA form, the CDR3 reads TGCGCCAGCAGGCAAGACCCTCACCAGGGGGGTGGCACTGAAGCTTTCTTT.

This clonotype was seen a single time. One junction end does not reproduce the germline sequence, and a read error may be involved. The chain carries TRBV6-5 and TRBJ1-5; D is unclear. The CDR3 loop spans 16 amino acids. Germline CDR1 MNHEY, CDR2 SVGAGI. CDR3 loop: CASSRTVGWSNRPQHF. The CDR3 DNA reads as TGTGCCAGCAGTCGGACGGTGGGGTGGAGCAATCGGCCCCAGCATTTT.

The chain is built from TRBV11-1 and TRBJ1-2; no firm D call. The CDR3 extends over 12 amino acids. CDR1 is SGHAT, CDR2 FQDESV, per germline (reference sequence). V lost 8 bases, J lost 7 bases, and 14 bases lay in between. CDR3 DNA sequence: TGTGCCAGCGCCCCAGAGGGTGCTGGCTACACCTTC. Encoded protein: CASAPEGAGYTF.